The source of this T cell receptor (beta chain) is a study of cytomegalovirus exposure and HLA in healthy donors. Germline V CDR1 and CDR2: SGHKS, YYEKEE (reference sequence). There are 13 residues in the CDR3. Trimming stripped 0 bases from V and 11 bases from J, with 12 bases between. This PCR relied on a set of 60 Vbeta primers and 13 Jbeta primers. Data came from immunoSEQ multiplex PCR; TCRdb stores just in-frame clones and leaves some out. The repertoire holds about 120,000 clones, with over 75% as singletons. Study-level results: In vitro checks showed that a few CMV-associated chains really do target CMV antigens.

This clone was recorded only once. Its antigen remains unidentified. This rearrangement joins TRBV5-5 to TRBJ1-5, with D possibly matching TRBD1 (5 bases). The specimen was PBMCs. This TCR was recovered from a man aged 40-49 years in good health and CMV-seronegative. Written as DNA, the CDR3 is TGTGCCAGCAGCTTGGGGGGGGGAGAGGCCCAGCATTTT. It translates to CASSLGGGEAQHF.